This T cell receptor beta chain was identified during a study of cytomegalovirus exposure and HLA in healthy donors. Whole-study context: Among the 400 or so donors who were genotyped, 70% to 90% fell in the genetic ancestry cluster that is associated with self-reported Caucasian donors.

This clone is a singleton in its sample. Antigen unknown. The PCR employed 60 Vbeta primers together with 13 Jbeta primers. Method: immunoSEQ multiplex PCR; TCRdb's copy keeps in-frame clones and lacks some. Of around 300,000 clones listed, 72% were seen once; the top ten hold 2% to 2.5%. Whole-study findings and limits: Several top significant clusters appeared, in a later analysis, to be linked to common viral pathogens. A missense DCLRE1C variant was associated with V- and J-gene trimming of TCR beta chains in a later analysis, and an independent cohort replicated the association.

V gave up 1 base and J gave up 2 bases, with 9 bases separating them. The CDR3 extends over 15 amino acids. The sample comprised PBMCs. The gene calls are TRBV23-1 and TRBJ1-5; no firm D call. TRBV23-1 falls under the ORF class, with uncertain function. This sequence was found in a female donor in good health and CMV-seronegative. In nucleotides, the CDR3 is TGCGCCAGCAGTCAATGGCGGTATCGCAATCAGCCCCAGCATTTT. Translating gives CASSQWRYRNQPQHF.